This TCR beta chain originates from a study of shared clonotypes between healthy human individuals. Clones were sequenced by immunoSEQ multiplex PCR, and TCRdb holds only the in-frame ones, with some missing. The sample consists of 1,400,000 or so clones, about 98.5% of them appearing once. Points on this clone: The antigen is not known.

The study's findings and limits: Sequencing depth was expected to affect clonotype sharing among donors.

CD45RA-negative memory and CD45RA+ naive subsets were split from the CD4+ cells. Germline assignment: CDR1 MGHRA and CDR2 YSYEKL. The CDR3 runs 15 residues. After removal of 1 base from V and 5 bases from J, the junction contained 6 bases not matched to a gene. Sequenced sample: naive CD4+ T cells sorted from blood. The subset is: CD45RA+ positively selected. The TCR originated in a man aged 25-40 years in good health. The chain recombines TRBV4-1 with TRBJ2-5, with 8 bases identical to TRBD1. CDR3 residues: CASSQVGQGRETQYF. For the CDR3, the DNA is TGCGCCAGCAGCCAAGTCGGACAGGGTCGGGAGACCCAGTACTTC.